The text below deals with one T cell receptor beta chain. The antigen it recognizes is unknown. The sample holds no much larger clone one base away, and base qualities are not on file. This sample stems from a study of control samples from healthy donors and cancer patients (dated by TCRdb to about 2020). The library was built by means of the immunoSEQ multiplex PCR assay. TCRdb obtained this table from immuneACCESS and retained in-frame rearrangements with V and J assigned. These tables miss some clones; where compared with another copy, unresolved V genes account for less than half of the shortfall, and the remainder is unexplained. The sample records 90,000 to 130,000 clones, more than 75% of which are singletons. Roughly 3.5% of the sample goes to the ten largest clones. The CDR3 numbers 14 residues from cysteine through phenylalanine. The kept DNA is CDR3 alone, 42 bases in frame from the first base. Germline trimming: 5 bases from V, 0 bases from J; junction bases outside gene matches: 3. CDR1 and CDR2 were assigned from the germline V gene as SGHTA and FQGNSA.

The receptor comes from an older woman with lung cancer. The sequence is built from TRBV7-2 and TRBJ2-5; 7 central bases correspond to TRBD1. The sample was PBMCs. Read as DNA, the sequence is TGTGCCAGCAGCCTGGACAGGTACCAAGAGACCCAGTACTTC. This translates into CASSLDRYQETQYF.